The 7 T cell receptor beta chains presented below share a single source sample, sequenced in a study of T cell clonality in common variable immunodeficiency (dated by TCRdb to 2014 to 2015). Library preparation used the immunoSEQ multiplex PCR assay. TCRdb's version of the immuneACCESS table is confined to in-frame rearrangements and falls short of the full clone set. An unresolved V gene accounts for under half of the shortfall where checked; the remainder is of unknown origin. The table for this sample lists some 50,000 clones, none of them counted only once. The ten biggest clones cover about 5.9% of the sample. Sequencing used peripheral blood mononuclear cells. These receptors were obtained from a person aged 18 to 75 in good health.

The table lists this clone with many counts. The read falls 3 residues short of the CDR3 end, and the missing part is taken from the germline J gene. The gene calls are TRBV20-1 and TRBJ2-7, with 8 bases matching TRBD2. Trimming cost V 6 bases and J 0 bases; bases outside gene matches: 7. Per germline, CDR1 DFQATT and CDR2 SNEGSKA (reference sequence). The CDR3 is 14 amino acids. CDR3 protein: CSATSGGTSYEQYF. CDR3 bases read: TGCAGTGCAACAAGCGGGGGCACCTCCTACGAG.

This clone has ten or more counts. With the read ending 3 residues before the CDR3 end, the germline J gene is used to fill in that end. The chain carries TRBV30 and TRBJ2-2; 7 bases are shared with TRBD2. Germline loops: CDR1 GTSNPN, CDR2 SVGIG (reference sequence). The CDR3 contains 14 residues. J lost 5 bases, V lost 2 bases, and 5 bases had no gene match. CDR3 residues: CAWSSRGGTGELFF. The covered CDR3 bases are TGTGCCTGGAGTTCTCGCGGGGGAACCGGGGAG.

This clone has a count of ten or more. The covered CDR3 bases are TGTGCCTGGAGTGTAGAAAGCTCCTATAATTCACCA. Protein product: CAWSVESSYNSP. The whole CDR3 sequence reads CAWSVESSYNSPLFF. The V call is TRBV30, the J call TRBJ1-4; D not resolved. The read halts 3 residues ahead of the CDR3 end, with the missing end drawn from the germline J gene. This CDR3 contains 15 residues. The V gene's germline CDR1 is GTSNPN and CDR2 SVGIG (reference sequence).

This clone has ten or more counts. The read is 3 residues too short to cover the CDR3 end, so that end is filled in from the germline J gene. The J gene is TRBJ2-5, the V gene TRBV23-1, with D tentatively TRBD1 (6 bases). TRBV23-1 is marked as an open reading frame, function uncertain. Trimming took off 4 bases at V and 2 bases at J, with 11 bases between the two ends. The CDR3 sequence is 14 residues long. Incomplete CDR3 DNA: TGCGCCAGCAGTCCAACGGACAGACAAGAGACC. As protein: CASSPTDRQET. The CDR3 in full is CASSPTDRQETQYF.

The table lists this clone with many counts. The read comes to an end 3 residues before the CDR3 does, leaving the germline J gene to fill in the end. The rearrangement uses TRBV28 and TRBJ1-5; D is possibly TRBD1 (6 bases). The CDR3 is 15 residues long. Trimming stripped 3 bases from V and 3 bases from J, with 12 bases between. CDR1 is MDHEN, CDR2 SYDVKM, per germline. CDR3 DNA (partial): TGTGCCAGCAGTTTCGTCAGGGGTGCCAATCAGCCC. Amino acids: CASSFVRGANQP. The CDR3 reads in full as CASSFVRGANQPQHF.

Ten or more counts support this clone. The CDR3 end lies 3 residues beyond the end of the read and is filled in from the germline J gene. The V and J genes are TRBV7-7 and TRBJ1-4; weak D call: TRBD1 (6 bases). The CDR3 runs to 13 residues. Trimming removed 4 bases from V and 8 bases from J, with 11 bases in between. Per germline, CDR1 SSHAT and CDR2 FNYEAQ (reference sequence). Partial CDR3 DNA: TGTGCCAGCAGCTCACAGGGTGGAGAAAAA. Translated: CASSSQGGEK. The whole CDR3 protein is CASSSQGGEKLFF.

This clone was found many times. The read falls 3 residues short of the CDR3 end, and the missing part is taken from the germline J gene. This chain uses TRBV4-2 with TRBJ2-3; 7 bases are shared with TRBD2. The CDR3 has 17 residues. Germline V lookup: CDR1 LGHNA, CDR2 YNFKEQ. V dropped 2 bases and J dropped 2; count of bases not matched to a gene: 10. CDR3 bases read: TGTGCCAGCAGCCAACCGACGCCGGGGGGTTACACAGATACG. This gives the protein CASSQPTPGGYTDT. The full-length CDR3 reads as CASSQPTPGGYTDTQYF.